This T cell receptor (beta chain) was observed in a study of tumor-infiltrating lymphocytes in localized non-small cell lung cancer. Clones were sequenced by immunoSEQ multiplex PCR, and TCRdb holds only the in-frame ones, with some missing. The sample consists of around 12,000 clones, around 71% of them appearing once. Notes on the study in general: Tumors had more T cell infiltration than uninvolved lung, per TCRbeta sequencing and CD3 counts.

The V segment lost 0 bases and the J segment 4 bases; nucleotides outside the gene matches: 6. There are 16 residues in the CDR3. Germline CDR1 and CDR2: PRHDT and FYEKMQ (reference sequence). Comment on this clone: The antigen remains undetermined.

This chain connects TRBV13 to TRBJ2-1, with 7 bases aligning to TRBD2. The sample taken for sequencing was uninvolved lung tissue not adjacent to the tumor. The receptor was isolated from a human donor with non-small cell lung cancer. The chain's CDR3 is CASSLGARETYNEQFF. The CDR3 bases are TGTGCCAGCAGCTTAGGAGCGCGGGAGACTTACAATGAGCAGTTCTTC.